These 8 T cell receptor beta chains were sequenced from one sample in a study of blood T cell repertoires in COVID-19. Repertoires were generated with immunoSEQ multiplex PCR, while TCRdb's copy carries only in-frame clones and drops some. The table shows about 320,000 clones, with approximately 91% occurring only once. Sequencing used PBMCs or T cells enriched from blood (not recorded which). The receptors originated from a man aged 55 to 70 who had recovered from COVID-19.

The CDR3 protein is CASSQTSGPTGELFF. The DNA of the CDR3 is TGTGCCAGCAGCCAGACTAGCGGGCCCACCGGGGAGCTGTTTTTT. The chain joins TRBV7-3 to TRBJ2-2; 10 nucleotides match TRBD2. This CDR3 is 15 amino acids long. Germline V gene lookup returns CDR1 SGHTA and CDR2 FQGTGA. Unmatched junction bases numbered 4, after V lost 5 bases and J lost 4 bases.

The chain is built from TRBV19 and TRBJ2-7; 12 bases line up with TRBD1. The CDR3 spans 13 residues. Germline CDR1 is LNHDA and CDR2 is SQIVND (reference sequence). The junction had 3 bases not matched to a gene; V was cut back by 5 bases and J by 7 bases. CDR3 amino acids: CASSWDRGREQYF. The DNA for the CDR3 is TGTGCCAGTAGTTGGGACAGGGGGCGAGAGCAGTACTTC.

CDR3 DNA: TGTGCCAGCAGCTTAGCTGCGGGAACGCCCTACGAGCAGTACTTC. Protein sequence: CASSLAAGTPYEQYF. This chain uses TRBV7-2 with TRBJ2-7, with a tentative D call TRBD2 (6 bases). This CDR3 is 15 amino acids long. Germline V lookup: CDR1 SGHTA, CDR2 FQGNSA. The V gene lost 0 bases and the J gene lost 2 bases, with 11 bases spanning the gap.

This clone has just one count. DNA for the CDR3: TGTGCCAGCAGCTTCGCAGGACAGGGGGCACCCTACGAGCAGTACTTC. Protein product: CASSFAGQGAPYEQYF. The genes are TRBV7-2 and TRBJ2-7, with 11 bases fitting TRBD1. Germline trimming cut 3 bases from V and 2 bases from J; bases unmatched to any gene: 6. The CDR3 runs to 16 residues. Germline V gene sequence: CDR1 SGHTA, CDR2 FQGNSA.

The J gene is TRBJ1-1, the V gene TRBV5-1; D is perhaps TRBD1 (5 bases). The CDR3 is 14 residues long. The germline CDR1 and CDR2 sequences are SGHRS and YFSETQ. V lost 4 bases to trimming and J lost 4 bases, with 14 bases between them. CDR3 loop: CASSEGLSGTEAFF. Written as DNA, the CDR3 is TGCGCCAGCAGCGAGGGACTCTCAGGCACTGAAGCTTTCTTT.

V usage is TRBV6-1 and J usage is TRBJ2-7; 8 nucleotides match TRBD1. This CDR3 comprises 13 residues. Germline CDR1 reads MNHNS; CDR2 reads SASEGT. V lost 1 base, J lost 12 bases, and 8 bases stayed unmatched. The CDR3, as DNA: TGTGCCAGCAGTGAAGTATACGGACAGGGTTCGTACTTC. Protein: CASSEVYGQGSYF.

This clone was found a few times. This chain joins TRBV3-1 (or the pseudogene TRBV3-2) and TRBJ1-2; D ambiguous. This CDR3 contains 15 residues. Germline V gene data show CDR1 as LGHDT and CDR2 as YNNKEL (reference sequence). The V end lost 4 bases, the J end lost 2 bases, and 14 bases lay between the germline ends. This CDR3 is CASSLRRGQNYGYTF. The CDR3 nucleotides read TGTGCCAGCAGCCTCCGTAGAGGCCAGAACTATGGCTACACCTTC.

The chain recombines TRBV28 with TRBJ2-5, with a weak D call TRBD2 (6 bases). V dropped 4 bases and J dropped 4 bases, with 16 bases sitting between them. Germline V gene sequence: CDR1 MDHEN, CDR2 SYDVKM. The CDR3 is made up of 15 amino acids. The CDR3 is CASSSPGLGPETQYF. The CDR3 DNA follows: TGTGCCAGCAGTTCGCCGGGACTGGGACCAGAGACCCAGTACTTC.